This section outlines one T cell receptor beta chain sequence together with its context. The germline V gene encodes CDR1 MGHRA and CDR2 YSYEKL. V gave up 1 base and J gave up 6 bases, with 10 bases separating them. The CDR3 runs to 14 residues. This sample is part of a study of T cell changes during pregnancy in multiple sclerosis. Clones were read by immunoSEQ multiplex PCR, and TCRdb kept only the in-frame ones, dropping some. This sample yields some 57,000 clones, of which about 90% are seen a single time; about 0.49% belongs to the top ten. The chain recombines TRBV4-1 with TRBJ2-1, with D maybe TRBD2 (7 bases). The receptor's source is a female donor in good health, enrolled as a control in a pregnancy study. This specimen consisted of CD4+ T cells from peripheral blood mononuclear cells, obtained after pregnancy. The CDR3 sequence: CASSQVGGGNEQFF. The DNA for the CDR3 is TGCGCCAGCAGCCAAGTAGGGGGGGGCAATGAGCAGTTCTTC.